This passage covers 8 T cell receptor beta chains from one sample sequenced in a study of T cell repertoires in ileal Crohn's disease. Repertoires were generated with immunoSEQ multiplex PCR, while TCRdb's copy carries only in-frame clones and drops some. The sample has around 17,000 clones, roughly two thirds seen once. Sequenced sample: ileal tissue. Source of these receptors: an adult with Crohn's disease.

CDR3 sequence (DNA): TGTGCCAGCACCTCAGCCGGGACAGGGAGCACTGAAGCTTTCTTT. It yields the protein CASTSAGTGSTEAFF. The chain joins TRBV25-1 to TRBJ1-1, with 9 bases matching TRBD1. The V segment lost 7 bases and the J segment 4 bases; nucleotides outside the gene matches: 10. Looked up from germline, CDR1 is MGHDK and CDR2 is SYGVNS. The CDR3 runs to 15 residues.

This clone was picked up a small number of times. The rearrangement links TRBV7-9 to TRBJ1-1; D gene ambiguous. The CDR3 is made up of 14 amino acids. V was cut by 4 bases and J by 4 bases, with 13 bases left in between. Germline CDR1 and CDR2: SEHNR and FQNEAQ (reference sequence). CDR3 loop: CASSSLTTGTEAFF. Written as DNA, the CDR3 is TGTGCCAGCAGCTCCCTTACGACTGGCACTGAAGCTTTCTTT.

The genes are TRBV2 and TRBJ2-2, with 8 bases matching TRBD2. The ends lost 6 bases at V and 4 bases at J; junction bases unmatched: 10. The CDR3 extends over 16 amino acids. Looked up from germline, CDR1 is SNHLY and CDR2 is FYNNEI. The CDR3 bases are TGTGCCAGCAGCCACCTGGCGGGGGGAAGCACCGGGGAGCTGTTTTTT. This gives the protein CASSHLAGGSTGELFF. Complete variable domain (other parts from reference TRBV2 and TRBJ2-2): EPEVTQTPSHQVTQMGQEVILRCVPISNHLYFYWYRQILGQKVEFLVSFYNNEISEKSEIFDDQFSVERPDGSNFTLKIRSTKLEDSAMYFCASSHLAGGSTGELFFGEGSRLTVL.

This rearrangement joins TRBV6-1 to TRBJ2-1, with D possibly being TRBD1 (6 bases). The CDR3 contains 13 residues. The germline V and J ends were trimmed by 9 bases and 8 bases, with 17 bases remaining between them. Per the germline V gene, CDR1 is MNHNS and CDR2 is SASEGT. The CDR3 is CASEGVLFDEQFF. CDR3 nucleotides: TGTGCCAGTGAGGGGGTATTATTCGATGAGCAGTTCTTC.

V usage is TRBV7-9 and J usage is TRBJ1-2; TRBD1 matches at 9 bases. Germline lookup yields CDR1 SEHNR and CDR2 FQNEAQ (reference sequence). Trimming took 5 bases from V and 4 from J; bases not matched to a gene: 8. CDR3 length: 15 amino acids. CDR3 bases: TGTGCCAGCAGCACCGACGACAGGGGGGTCTATGGCTACACCTTC. It yields the protein CASSTDDRGVYGYTF.

This clone occurred once. The rearrangement joins TRBV5-1 to TRBJ2-7, with 12 bases matching TRBD2. CDR3 length: 14 amino acids. J was trimmed by 4 bases and V by 4 bases; bases with no gene match: 3. Per the germline V gene, CDR1 is SGHRS and CDR2 is YFSETQ. Here the CDR3 reads CASSHTSGGYEQYF. In nucleotides, the CDR3 is TGCGCCAGCAGCCATACTAGCGGGGGGTACGAGCAGTACTTC.

In DNA, the CDR3 is TGTGCCAGCTCACCACTTCAGAGGGATACGCAGTATTTT. It encodes CASSPLQRDTQYF. The rearrangement uses TRBV18 and TRBJ2-3, with D hard to call. Germline V lookup: CDR1 KGHSH, CDR2 LQKENI. With 1 base removed from V and 6 bases from J, the gap between germline ends came to 8 bases. CDR3 length: 13 amino acids. The complete variable domain, with remaining parts taken from reference TRBV18 and TRBJ2-3, reads NAGVMQNPRHLVRRRGQEARLRCSPMKGHSHVYWYRQLPEEGLKFMVYLQKENIIDESGMPKERFSAEFPKEGPSILRIQQVVRGDSAAYFCASSPLQRDTQYFGPGTRLTVL.

The CDR3 coding sequence is TGTGCCAGCAACCCCGCGAGGGCGATCGGGGACACCATATATTTT. This encodes CASNPARAIGDTIYF. The J gene is TRBJ1-3, the V gene TRBV6-1; the D is unclear. V was clipped by 7 bases and J by 8 bases, with 21 bases between them. The CDR3 contains 15 residues. Germline V lookup: CDR1 MNHNS, CDR2 SASEGT.